These 24 T cell receptor beta chains share one sample of origin, sequenced in a study of cytomegalovirus exposure and HLA in healthy donors (TCRdb year 2017). Receptor libraries were prepared by the immunoSEQ multiplex PCR assay. The multiplex PCR relied on a mix of 60 forward primers for TCR Vbeta segments and 13 reverse primers for TCR Jbeta segments. Not all clones reach the TCRdb copy of this immuneACCESS table, which keeps in-frame sequences only. Checked studies attribute under half of the gap to unresolved V genes and leave the rest unexplained. The sample table shows about 120,000 clones, and 50% to 80% are seen once. The ten largest clonotypes hold about 8.1% of the sample. Sequenced sample: PBMCs. The receptor source for this set is a woman aged 40 to 50 in good health and CMV-seropositive.

The CDR3 DNA reads as TGTGCCAGCAGCCTGGGGGGGCTCAGAGTCCAAGAGACCCAGTACTTC. It specifies CASSLGGLRVQETQYF. The chain carries TRBV11-2 and TRBJ2-5, with TRBD2 as a possible D gene (7 bases). The CDR3 extends over 16 amino acids. Trimming cost V 5 bases and J 1 base, with 17 bases left between them. CDR1 SGHAT and CDR2 FQNNGV come from the germline V gene.

V is TRBV18 and J is TRBJ1-5, with a tentative D call TRBD1 (6 bases). V gave up 3 bases and J gave up 5 bases, with 8 bases separating them. The germline CDR1 and CDR2 sequences are KGHSH and LQKENI. The CDR3 sequence is 13 residues long. The CDR3 spells CASSPKGDQPQHF. DNA for the CDR3: TGTGCCAGCTCACCCAAGGGGGATCAGCCCCAGCATTTT.

The chain uses TRBV18 and TRBJ1-2; TRBD1 agrees at 12 bases. This CDR3 contains 16 residues. V gave up 2 bases and J gave up 7 bases; unmatched junction bases: 8. Looked up from germline, CDR1 is KGHSH and CDR2 is LQKENI. The CDR3, as DNA: TGTGCCAGCTCACCAAGCCGGGACAGGGGGCCGGGTGGCTACACCTTC. It encodes CASSPSRDRGPGGYTF. Full variable domain (missing parts from reference TRBV18 and TRBJ1-2): NAGVMQNPRHLVRRRGQEARLRCSPMKGHSHVYWYRQLPEEGLKFMVYLQKENIIDESGMPKERFSAEFPKEGPSILRIQQVVRGDSAAYFCASSPSRDRGPGGYTFGSGTRLTVV.

V usage is TRBV10-3 and J usage is TRBJ1-1; TRBD1 aligns across 7 bases. This CDR3 contains 16 residues. Germline CDR1 ENHRY, CDR2 SYGVKD. V shed 4 bases, J shed 0 bases, and the junction held 8 bases outside the gene matches. In nucleotides, the CDR3 is TGTGCCATCAGTGGGGGCTTGACAGGGATGAACACTGAAGCTTTCTTT. It encodes CAISGGLTGMNTEAFF.

This clone was observed once. The chain carries TRBV28 and TRBJ2-7; the match to TRBD2 covers 13 bases. V was clipped by 5 bases and J by 13 bases; unmatched bases: 23. The CDR3 sequence is 18 residues long. Germline CDR1 is MDHEN and CDR2 is SYDVKM. The CDR3 protein is CASSGTRTSGGRRSVYYF. CDR3 coding DNA: TGTGCCAGCAGTGGAACCCGGACTAGCGGGGGAAGACGCTCAGTGTACTACTTC.

The J gene is TRBJ1-1, the V gene TRBV10-2; tentative D call: TRBD1 (6 bases). V was clipped by 6 bases and J by 5 bases, with 13 bases between them. This CDR3 comprises 13 residues. In germline, CDR1 is WSHSY, CDR2 SAAADI. CDR3 sequence: CASRATGTTEAFF. CDR3 DNA: TGCGCCAGCAGGGCTACAGGGACGACTGAAGCTTTCTTT.

The CDR3 sequence: CASSRGQGGNEQFF. CDR3 in DNA: TGTGCCAGCAGTAGGGGACAGGGGGGCAATGAGCAGTTCTTC. The chain links TRBV6-5 to TRBJ2-1, with 11 nucleotides matching TRBD1. The CDR3 extends over 14 amino acids. After removal of 5 bases from V and 6 bases from J, the junction contained 3 bases not matched to a gene. Germline V gene lookup returns CDR1 MNHEY and CDR2 SVGAGI.

This clone was observed a single time. This chain links TRBV28 with TRBJ1-2; TRBD1 matches at 9 bases. Per germline, CDR1 MDHEN and CDR2 SYDVKM. With 6 bases clipped from V and 3 bases from J, the junction kept 2 bases outside the gene matches. This CDR3 spans 13 amino acids. CDR3 in amino acids: CASRRTGDYGYTF. CDR3 coding DNA: TGTGCCAGCAGAAGGACAGGGGACTATGGCTACACCTTC.

The chain carries TRBV27 and TRBJ2-5, with 8 positions matching TRBD1. Germline values: CDR1 MNHEY, CDR2 SMNVEV (reference sequence). The V segment lost 5 bases and the J segment 2 bases; nucleotides outside the gene matches: 7. This CDR3 has 15 residues. The CDR3 spells CASSLSGQGQETQYF. The DNA of the CDR3 is TGTGCCAGCAGTCTTAGCGGACAGGGTCAAGAGACCCAGTACTTC.

This rearrangement joins TRBV10-1 to TRBJ1-5, with 8 bases aligning to TRBD1. CDR3 length: 18 amino acids. Looked up from germline, CDR1 is WNHNN and CDR2 is SYGVQD (reference sequence). The J segment lost 0 bases and the V segment lost 6 bases, leaving 13 bases of the junction unmatched. In DNA form, the CDR3 reads TGCGCCAGCAGCCGACTTGACAGGGGATTATATAGCAATCAGCCCCAGCATTTT. This gives the protein CASSRLDRGLYSNQPQHF.

CDR3 sequence: CASSHGQITEAFF. CDR3 nucleotides: TGTGCCAGCAGTCACGGACAGATAACTGAAGCTTTCTTT. This chain links TRBV27 with TRBJ1-1; a weak D match, TRBD1 (6 bases). There are 13 residues in the CDR3. V lost 5 bases, J lost 5 bases, and 12 bases lay in between. The germline V gene encodes CDR1 MNHEY and CDR2 SMNVEV (reference sequence).

The chain couples TRBV12-5 to TRBJ2-7; 8 nucleotides align to TRBD1. From germline, CDR1 is LGHNT and CDR2 FRNRAP. Trimming at V came to 1 base and at J to 6 bases, leaving 5 bases not matched to a gene. The CDR3 spans 14 residues. CDR3 sequence reads: CASGLGTGMIEQYF. Written as DNA, the CDR3 is TGTGCTAGTGGTTTGGGGACAGGGATGATCGAGCAGTACTTC.

This clone turned up a few times. The V gene is TRBV27, the J gene TRBJ1-1; D perhaps matches TRBD1 (6 bases). The CDR3 contains 15 residues. V lost 6 bases and J lost 3, with 17 bases in between. The germline V gene encodes CDR1 MNHEY and CDR2 SMNVEV (reference sequence). The CDR3 loop is CASSPRTGTYTEAFF. The CDR3 bases are TGTGCCAGCAGCCCGAGGACGGGGACATACACTGAAGCTTTCTTT.

The chain employs TRBV10-3 and TRBJ2-2; TRBD2 agrees at 8 bases. CDR1 is ENHRY and CDR2 is SYGVKD in the germline V gene. V lost 3 bases and J lost 0; bases outside the gene matches: 6. This CDR3 is built from 17 residues. The CDR3 reads CAISESGGNSNTGELFF. CDR3 DNA sequence: TGTGCCATCAGTGAAAGCGGGGGCAATTCGAACACCGGGGAGCTGTTTTTT.

This CDR3 is CASSIEETQYF. CDR3 nucleotide sequence: TGTGCCAGTAGTATCGAGGAGACCCAGTACTTC. This chain uses TRBV19 with TRBJ2-5; no clear D gene. Per the germline V gene, CDR1 is LNHDA and CDR2 is SQIVND (reference sequence). V lost 3 bases to trimming and J lost 5 bases, with 4 bases between them. This CDR3 has 11 residues.

The V call is TRBV5-4, the J call TRBJ2-3, with 9 bases identical to TRBD2. Germline trimming cut 0 bases from V and 0 bases from J; bases unmatched to any gene: 14. The length of the CDR3 is 20 residues. Germline V lookup: CDR1 SGHNT, CDR2 YYREEE (reference sequence). The CDR3 sequence: CASSLDSSSGIGSSTDTQYF. The CDR3, as DNA: TGTGCCAGCAGCTTGGATAGTTCTAGCGGGATTGGTTCTAGCACAGATACGCAGTATTTT.

This clone was picked up a small number of times. The genes are TRBV6-6 and TRBJ1-5; a weak D match, TRBD1 (5 bases). Deletions cut 4 bases from V and 0 bases from J, with 10 bases between. The germline V gene encodes CDR1 MNHNY and CDR2 SVGAGI (reference sequence). The CDR3 length is 15 residues. The chain's CDR3 is CASSFDGASNQPQHF. The CDR3 region has the DNA TGTGCCAGCAGTTTCGATGGGGCTAGCAATCAGCCCCAGCATTTT.

This sequence joins TRBV7-2 and TRBJ2-1; D is perhaps TRBD1 (5 bases). The CDR3 contains 15 residues. Germline V gene data show CDR1 as SGHTA and CDR2 as FQGNSA. Trimming shortened V by 5 bases and J by 0 bases, and 11 bases separated the two germline ends. The CDR3 DNA follows: TGTGCCAGCAGCCCCCCAGGGCCCTCCTACAATGAGCAGTTCTTC. This encodes CASSPPGPSYNEQFF. The whole variable domain, filled in from reference TRBV7-2 and TRBJ2-1, reads GAGVSQSPSNKVTEKGKDVELRCDPISGHTALYWYRQSLGQGLEFLIYFQGNSAPDKSGLPSDRFSAERTGGSVSTLTIQRTQQEDSAVYLCASSPPGPSYNEQFFGPGTRLTVL.

The rearrangement uses TRBV18 and TRBJ2-7; 11 nucleotides line up with TRBD1. The CDR3 consists of 15 residues. The junction had 7 bases not matched to a gene; V was cut back by 4 bases and J by 5 bases. CDR1 is KGHSH, CDR2 LQKENI, per germline. The CDR3 sequence is CASSRTGGGYHEQYF. The CDR3 DNA reads TGTGCCAGCTCACGGACAGGGGGCGGGTACCACGAGCAGTACTTC.

The chain joins TRBV19 to TRBJ2-7; D gene ambiguous. This CDR3 has 12 amino acids. Trimming left V 3 bases short and J 6 bases short, with 9 bases between. CDR1 is LNHDA, CDR2 SQIVND, per germline (reference sequence). CDR3 nucleotide sequence: TGTGCCAGTAGTATCTCAATCGGCGAGCAGTACTTC. Its translation: CASSISIGEQYF.

The rearrangement uses TRBV5-1 and TRBJ1-6, with no clear D. Trimming pared 0 bases from V and 1 base from J, leaving 8 bases between. The germline CDR1 and CDR2 sequences are SGHRS and YFSETQ. The CDR3 consists of 16 residues. The CDR3 DNA follows: TGCGCCAGCAGCTTGGCCGAGGGTTCCTATAATTCACCCCTCCACTTT. Protein product: CASSLAEGSYNSPLHF.

The chain couples TRBV5-5 to TRBJ1-4, with a tentative D call TRBD1 (5 bases). The germline V and J ends were trimmed by 1 base and 4 bases, with 11 bases remaining between them. The CDR3 has 15 amino acids. The germline V gene encodes CDR1 SGHKS and CDR2 YYEKEE (reference sequence). For the CDR3, the DNA is TGTGCCAGCAGCTTGCTGGGGCGGATTAATGAAAAACTGTTTTTT. Its translation: CASSLLGRINEKLFF.

This clone was seen a handful of times. This sequence joins TRBV19 and TRBJ2-3; 7 positions match TRBD2. From germline, CDR1 is LNHDA and CDR2 SQIVND (reference sequence). The CDR3 covers 13 residues. V shed 2 bases and J 6 bases; nucleotides not matched to a gene: 2. CDR3 residues: CASSIQGGDTQYF. CDR3 DNA sequence: TGTGCCAGTAGTATACAGGGAGGGGATACGCAGTATTTT.

This chain connects TRBV18 to TRBJ2-1; perhaps TRBD2 as D (7 bases). The CDR3 contains 15 residues. V dropped 4 bases and J dropped 8 bases, with 18 bases sitting between them. Looked up from germline, CDR1 is KGHSH and CDR2 is LQKENI. CDR3 sequence: CASSLTGGPRHEQFF. CDR3 nucleotide sequence: TGTGCCAGCTCACTTACCGGGGGGCCACGCCATGAGCAGTTCTTC.